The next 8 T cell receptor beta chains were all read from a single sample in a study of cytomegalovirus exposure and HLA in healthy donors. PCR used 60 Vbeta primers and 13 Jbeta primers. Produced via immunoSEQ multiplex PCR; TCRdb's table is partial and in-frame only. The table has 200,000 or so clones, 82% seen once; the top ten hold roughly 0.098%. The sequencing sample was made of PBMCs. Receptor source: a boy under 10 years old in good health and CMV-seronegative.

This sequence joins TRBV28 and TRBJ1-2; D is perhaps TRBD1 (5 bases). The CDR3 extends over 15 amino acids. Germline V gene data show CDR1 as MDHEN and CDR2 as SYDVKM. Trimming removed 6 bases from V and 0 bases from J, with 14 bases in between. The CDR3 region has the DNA TGTGCCAGCAGGGACACAAAACCTTCTAACTATGGCTACACCTTC. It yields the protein CASRDTKPSNYGYTF.

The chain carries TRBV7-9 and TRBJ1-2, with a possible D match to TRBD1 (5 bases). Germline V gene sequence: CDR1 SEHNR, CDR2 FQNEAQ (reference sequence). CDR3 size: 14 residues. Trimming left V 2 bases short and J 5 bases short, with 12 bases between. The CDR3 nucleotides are TGTGCCAGCAGCTTATGGGGCCTGGGTTATGGCTACACCTTC. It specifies CASSLWGLGYGYTF.

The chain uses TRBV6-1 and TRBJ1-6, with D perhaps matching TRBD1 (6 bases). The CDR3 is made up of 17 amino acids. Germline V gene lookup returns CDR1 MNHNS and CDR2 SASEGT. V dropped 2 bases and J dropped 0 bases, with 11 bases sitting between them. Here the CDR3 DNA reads TGTGCCAGCAGTGAAACCCAGGGGAGCTCCTATAATTCACCCCTCCACTTT. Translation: CASSETQGSSYNSPLHF.

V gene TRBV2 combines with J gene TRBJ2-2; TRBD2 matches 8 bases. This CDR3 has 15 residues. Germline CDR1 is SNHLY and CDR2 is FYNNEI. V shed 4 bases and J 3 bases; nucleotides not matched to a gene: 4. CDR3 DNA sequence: TGTGCCAGCAGTGCCGGGGGGGCCCACACCGGGGAGCTGTTTTTT. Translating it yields CASSAGGAHTGELFF.

The CDR3 here is CASSLVGQGVAGELFF. DNA for the CDR3: TGTGCCAGCAGCTTAGTTGGACAGGGGGTAGCAGGGGAGCTGTTTTTT. This rearrangement joins TRBV7-2 to TRBJ2-2, with TRBD1 identical over 10 bases. The CDR3 totals 16 residues. Germline values: CDR1 SGHTA, CDR2 FQGNSA. With V trimmed by 1 base and J by 8 bases, 7 bases remained unmatched.

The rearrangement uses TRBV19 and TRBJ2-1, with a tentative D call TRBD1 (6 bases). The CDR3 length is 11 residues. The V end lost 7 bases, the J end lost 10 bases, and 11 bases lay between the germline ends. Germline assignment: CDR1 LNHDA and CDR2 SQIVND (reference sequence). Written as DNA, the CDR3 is TGTGCCAGTAAAGGGGGATGGGAGCAGTTCTTC. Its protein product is CASKGGWEQFF.

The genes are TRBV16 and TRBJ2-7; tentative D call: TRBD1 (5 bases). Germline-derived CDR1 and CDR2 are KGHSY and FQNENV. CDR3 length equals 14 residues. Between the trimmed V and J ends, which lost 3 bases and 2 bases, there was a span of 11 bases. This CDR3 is CASSHRVGPYEQYF. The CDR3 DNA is TGTGCCAGCAGCCACAGGGTTGGACCCTACGAGCAGTACTTC.

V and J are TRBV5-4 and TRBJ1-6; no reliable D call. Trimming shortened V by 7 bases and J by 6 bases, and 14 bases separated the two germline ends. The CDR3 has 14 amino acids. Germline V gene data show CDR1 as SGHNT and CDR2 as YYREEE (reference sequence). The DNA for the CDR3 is TGTGCCAGCCAGTGGGCACCCATTAATTCACCCCTCCACTTT. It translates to CASQWAPINSPLHF.